The clone carrying this TCR beta chain was picked up many times. Authors' analysis steps: Amplification from reference gene primers served as the basis for estimated nucleated cell counts. Profiled with immunoSEQ multiplex PCR; TCRdb holds only in-frame clones, not every one. V, J and clone size derive from that table, while D and trimming were established from the DNA sequence. Among around 300,000 clones listed, roughly 80% were seen once. The data are from a study of blood T cell repertoires in COVID-19. The V gene end was trimmed by 7 bases and the J gene end by 4 bases; junction bases not matched to a gene: 9. The CDR3 consists of 15 residues. From germline, CDR1 is SGHTA and CDR2 FQGNSA.

The sequenced sample was peripheral blood. This rearrangement joins TRBV7-2 to TRBJ2-1; TRBD1 agrees at 8 bases. The source is a woman aged 45-65 years who had recovered from COVID-19. The DNA of the CDR3 is TGTGCCAGCACCCGGACGGGACAGGCATACAATGAGCAGTTCTTC. This translates into CASTRTGQAYNEQFF. Using reference TRBV7-2 and TRBJ2-1 for the parts outside the CDR3, the full variable domain is GAGVSQSPSNKVTEKGKDVELRCDPISGHTALYWYRQSLGQGLEFLIYFQGNSAPDKSGLPSDRFSAERTGGSVSTLTIQRTQQEDSAVYLCASTRTGQAYNEQFFGPGTRLTVL.